The next 3 T cell receptor beta chains were all read from a single sample in a study of T-cell reconstitution after alpha-beta-depleted transplantation in children. Unique molecular identifiers were built into the TCRbeta library. TCRdb reprocessed the PCR reads via MiXCR and lists one record per CDR3 protein. Among roughly 200,000 distinct CDR3 sequences, around 9.5% were seen once, and the ten largest hold over 5.5%. The input for sequencing was PBMCs from the stem cell graft donor, taken from the stem cell graft. These receptors came from a human donor who donated a stem cell graft to a child with acute lymphoblastic leukemia.

This clonotype turned up a few times. V and J are TRBV15 and TRBJ1-1, with TRBD1 matching over 9 bases. Looked up from germline, CDR1 is LNHNV and CDR2 is YYDKDF (reference sequence). Losses at the gene ends were 5 bases for V and 6 bases for J; bases not matched to a gene: 10. There are 15 residues in the CDR3. The CDR3 loop reads CATSVPTGGSAEAFF. The CDR3 DNA sequence: TGTGCCACCAGCGTTCCTACAGGGGGCTCCGCTGAAGCTTTCTTT.

Many counts were recorded for this clonotype. The CDR3 DNA reads as TGCAGTGCTAGGGTCCCGAGCTCCTACGAGCAGTACTTC. Its protein is CSARVPSSYEQYF. The chain joins TRBV20-1 to TRBJ2-7; D remains unclear. The V end lost 3 bases, the J end lost 0 bases, and 9 bases lay between the germline ends. Germline V lookup: CDR1 DFQATT, CDR2 SNEGSKA (reference sequence). This CDR3 contains 13 residues.

This clonotype was seen a handful of times. The chain is built from TRBV6-1 and TRBJ1-6; a weak D match, TRBD1 (6 bases). The CDR3 extends over 15 amino acids. The V end was cut by 6 bases, the J end by 6 bases, with 15 bases between. The germline V gene encodes CDR1 MNHNS and CDR2 SASEGT. CDR3 DNA: TGTGCCAGCAGGAACCTGGGGGCTTCTAATTCACCCCTCCACTTT. Its translation is CASRNLGASNSPLHF.